One and the same sample provided the 13 T cell receptor beta chains below, sequenced in a study of beta chain features in type 1 diabetes (dated by TCRdb to 2017 to 2018). The study at large found these results: In all four CD4+ subsets, TCRB CDR3 length was moderately but significantly shorter in type 1 diabetes patients.

Receptor amplification or capture employed the immunoSEQ multiplex PCR assay. The High Capacity cDNA Reverse Transcription Kit was used to reverse transcribe all of the isolated RNA, meaning that expressed TCRB transcripts were what got sequenced. This immuneACCESS table, as held by TCRdb, lists in-frame sequences with V and J called but not all clones. Of the missing ones, under half trace to an unresolved V gene in checked studies; the others have no known cause. The sample table lists some 14,000 clones, approximately 60% of them with a count of one. The ten largest clones capture around 0.6% of the sample. No antigen has been identified for these receptors. Material for sequencing was stem cell memory CD4+ T cells from blood. The cell subset or site label on this specimen signifies: stem cell-like memory CD4+ T cells. The receptors stem from a woman under 30 with type 1 diabetes.

The J gene is TRBJ2-3, the V gene TRBV4-3, with unresolved D. The CDR3 length is 16 residues. V lost 0 bases, J lost 0 bases, and 10 bases lay in between. Germline CDR1 reads LGHNA; CDR2 reads YSLEER. CDR3 nucleotide sequence: TGCGCCAGCAGCCAAGAGTGGGCGATTAGCACAGATACGCAGTATTTT. Protein product: CASSQEWAISTDTQYF.

This chain links TRBV11-2 with TRBJ1-1; weak D call: TRBD1 (6 bases). CDR1 and CDR2 from the germline V gene are SGHAT and FQNNGV. Between the trimmed V and J ends, which lost 4 bases and 4 bases, there was a span of 16 bases. The CDR3 has 15 amino acids. CDR3 sequence: CASSSSDRAGTEAFF. In DNA form, the CDR3 reads TGTGCCAGCAGCTCGTCGGACAGAGCCGGCACTGAAGCTTTCTTT.

This rearrangement joins TRBV18 to TRBJ2-1, with D possibly being TRBD2 (7 bases). Germline CDR1 is KGHSH and CDR2 is LQKENI. The CDR3 runs to 13 residues. The CDR3 region has the DNA TGTGCAACCGATAGGGGGGGCGCGGATGAGCAGTTCTTC. Encoded protein: CATDRGGADEQFF. Complete variable domain (other parts from reference TRBV18 and TRBJ2-1): NAGVMQNPRHLVRRRGQEARLRCSPMKGHSHVYWYRQLPEEGLKFMVYLQKENIIDESGMPKERFSAEFPKEGPSILRIQQVVRGDSAAYFCATDRGGADEQFFGPGTRLTVL.

The chain employs TRBV28 and TRBJ2-5, with TRBD2 matching over 10 bases. TRBJ2-7 explains the end of the DNA better; the J call may be wrong. The CDR3 is made up of 14 amino acids. Germline-derived CDR1 and CDR2 are MDHEN and SYDVKM. CDR3 sequence: CASRPAGGYYEQYF. The CDR3 DNA is TGTGCCAGCAGACCAGCGGGAGGGTACTACGAGCAGTACTTC.

The chain employs TRBV5-1 and TRBJ1-2, with D possibly matching TRBD1 (5 bases). Per germline, CDR1 SGHRS and CDR2 YFSETQ. Trimming left V 0 bases short and J 0 bases short, with 12 bases between. This CDR3 is 16 amino acids long. The CDR3 region has the DNA TGCGCCAGCAGCTTGGGACAGACCCTTTCTAACTATGGCTACACCTTC. Protein product: CASSLGQTLSNYGYTF.

The chain recombines TRBV14 with TRBJ1-4; 9 bases agree with TRBD1. The J segment lost 8 bases and the V segment lost 1 base, leaving 8 bases of the junction unmatched. The germline V gene encodes CDR1 SGHDN and CDR2 FVKESK. The CDR3 length is 16 residues. The CDR3 DNA sequence: TGTGCCAGCAGCCAAGGAGCGGGACAGGGAAACGAAAAACTGTTTTTT. Its translation: CASSQGAGQGNEKLFF.

The chain employs TRBV7-8 and TRBJ1-4; D is unclear. Germline assignment: CDR1 SGHVS and CDR2 FQNEAQ. Trimming took 5 bases from V and 0 from J, leaving 10 bases between them. The CDR3 is made up of 15 amino acids. This CDR3 reads CASSRLAATNEKLFF. The CDR3 DNA follows: TGTGCCAGCAGCCGTCTAGCGGCAACTAATGAAAAACTGTTTTTT. Together with reference TRBV7-8 and TRBJ1-4, the CDR3 gives the full variable domain: GAGVSQSPRYKVAKRGQDVALRCDPISGHVSLFWYQQALGQGPEFLTYFQNEAQLDKSGLPSDRFFAERPEGSVSTLKIQRTQQEDSAVYLCASSRLAATNEKLFFGSGTQLSVL.

The rearrangement joins TRBV18 to TRBJ2-5; TRBD1 is a possible D gene (7 bases). V was shortened by 2 bases and J by 4 bases, with 14 bases between the two germline ends. CDR1 is KGHSH, CDR2 LQKENI, per germline. The CDR3 runs to 15 residues. In nucleotides, the CDR3 is TGTGCCAGCTCACCAATTCAGGGGGGCTTAGAGACCCAGTACTTC. Amino acid sequence: CASSPIQGGLETQYF.

The table lists this clone with a few counts. The V gene is TRBV11-1, the J gene TRBJ2-2, with D uncertain. This CDR3 is built from 14 residues. V was cut by 3 bases and J by 4 bases, with 9 bases left in between. Germline CDR1 reads SGHAT; CDR2 reads FQDESV (reference sequence). CDR3 sequence: CASSFQFRTGELFF. DNA of the CDR3: TGTGCCAGCAGCTTTCAGTTTCGCACCGGGGAGCTGTTTTTT.

This clone came up once. The J gene is TRBJ2-3, the V gene TRBV5-1; tentatively, D is TRBD2 (6 bases). This CDR3 contains 16 residues. Germline-derived CDR1 and CDR2 are SGHRS and YFSETQ. V shed 0 bases and J shed 2 bases, with 13 bases lying between them. The CDR3 DNA follows: TGCGCCAGCAGCTTGGCCAGCGTAGCGGTCACAGATACGCAGTATTTT. This encodes CASSLASVAVTDTQYF.

The V gene is TRBV11-3, the J gene TRBJ1-1, with D unclear. Trimming removed 3 bases at V and 1 base at J, with 6 bases between. The CDR3 contains 13 residues. Germline V gene sequence: CDR1 SGHNT, CDR2 YENEEA. CDR3 protein: CASSLEGNTEAFF. CDR3 bases: TGTGCCAGCAGCTTGGAGGGGAACACTGAAGCTTTCTTT.

This clone was counted a few times. V gene TRBV14 combines with J gene TRBJ2-1, with 10 bases aligning to TRBD2. Germline CDR1 and CDR2: SGHDN and FVKESK. Trimming cost V 4 bases and J 9 bases; bases outside gene matches: 9. The CDR3 runs 15 residues. Written as DNA, the CDR3 is TGTGCCAGCAGCCTCTATAGCGGGAGGACGGGTGAGCAGTTCTTC. It translates to CASSLYSGRTGEQFF.

This clone came up a few times. This chain connects TRBV15 to TRBJ2-6, with a weak D call TRBD2 (5 bases). CDR3 size: 15 residues. The V end lost 5 bases, the J end lost 2 bases, and 10 bases lay between the germline ends. The germline V gene encodes CDR1 LNHNV and CDR2 YYDKDF (reference sequence). Written as DNA, the CDR3 is TGTGCCACCAGCTGGCGGGCCGCTGGGGCCAACGTCCTGACTTTC. Its translation is CATSWRAAGANVLTF.